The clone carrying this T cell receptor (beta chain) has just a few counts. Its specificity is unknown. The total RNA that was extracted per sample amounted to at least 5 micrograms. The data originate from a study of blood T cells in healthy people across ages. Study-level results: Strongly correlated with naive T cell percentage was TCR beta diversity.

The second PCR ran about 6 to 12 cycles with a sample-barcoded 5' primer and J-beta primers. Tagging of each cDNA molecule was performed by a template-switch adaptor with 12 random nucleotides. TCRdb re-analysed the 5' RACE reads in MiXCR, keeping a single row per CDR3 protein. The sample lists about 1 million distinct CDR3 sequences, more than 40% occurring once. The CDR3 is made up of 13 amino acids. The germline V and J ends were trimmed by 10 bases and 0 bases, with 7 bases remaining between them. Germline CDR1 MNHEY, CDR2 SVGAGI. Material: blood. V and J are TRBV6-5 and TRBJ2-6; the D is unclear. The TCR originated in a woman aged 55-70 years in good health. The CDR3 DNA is TGTGCCACCGACACCTCTGGGGCCAACGTCCTGACTTTC. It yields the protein CATDTSGANVLTF.